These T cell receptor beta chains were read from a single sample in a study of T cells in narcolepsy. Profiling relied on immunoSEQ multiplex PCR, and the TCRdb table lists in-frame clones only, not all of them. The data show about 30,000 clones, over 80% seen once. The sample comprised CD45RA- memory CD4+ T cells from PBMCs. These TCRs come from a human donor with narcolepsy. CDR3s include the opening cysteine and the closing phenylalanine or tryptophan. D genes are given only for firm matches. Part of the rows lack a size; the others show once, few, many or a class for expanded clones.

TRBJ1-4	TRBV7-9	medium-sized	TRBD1	TGTGCCAGCAGCTGGGGGGACAGCCGTAATGAAAAACTGTTTTTT	CASSWGDSRNEKLFF
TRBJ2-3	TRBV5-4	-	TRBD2	TGTGCCAGCAGTTCCCGTGGGGTGCGGGGGAGCACAGATACGCAGTATTTT	CASSSRGVRGSTDTQYF
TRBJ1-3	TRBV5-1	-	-	TGCGCCAGCAGCCCTACACCGGGGGGAAACACCATATATTTT	CASSPTPGGNTIYF
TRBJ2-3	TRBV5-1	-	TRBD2	TGCGCCAGCAGCTTGAAGACTAGCCTACTATACACAGATACGCAGTATTTT	CASSLKTSLLYTDTQYF
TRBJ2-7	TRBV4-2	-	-	TGTGCCAGCAGCCAAGATACCCGGATCTCCTACGAGCAGTACTTC	CASSQDTRISYEQYF
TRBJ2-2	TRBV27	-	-	TGTGCCAGCAGTCCCCAGGGAGGCACCGGGGAGCTGTTTTTT	CASSPQGGTGELFF
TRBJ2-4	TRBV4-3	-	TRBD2	TGCGCCAGCAGCCAAGATCTGGGGAGGGGCAGCGGGAGAAACATTCAGTACTTC	CASSQDLGRGSGRNIQYF
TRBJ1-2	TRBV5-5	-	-	TGTGCCAGCAGCTTGAACTGGCGAGGTGGCTACACCTTC	CASSLNWRGGYTF
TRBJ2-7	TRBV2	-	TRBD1	TGTGCCAGCAGTGAAATAGTGGGACAGCCGTACGAGCAGTACTTC	CASSEIVGQPYEQYF
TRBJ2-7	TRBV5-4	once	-	TGTGCCAGCAGCCAAGATATTTCCAGACTAATGGGCTACGAGCAGTACTTC	CASSQDISRLMGYEQYF
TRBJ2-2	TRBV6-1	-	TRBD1	TGTGCCAGCAGGGACAGGTCGAACACCGGGGAGCTGTTTTTT	CASRDRSNTGELFF
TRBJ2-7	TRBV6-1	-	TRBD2	TGTGCCAGCAGTCCCGGGGGGTTCTCCCACGAGCAGTACTTC	CASSPGGFSHEQYF
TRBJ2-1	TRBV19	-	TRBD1	TGTGCCAGTAGACAGGGGGCAAACAATGAGCAGTTCTTC	CASRQGANNEQFF
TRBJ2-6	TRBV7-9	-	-	TGTGCCAGCAGCTTAGATGGACGGCTCTCTGGGGCCAACGTCCTGACTTTC	CASSLDGRLSGANVLTF
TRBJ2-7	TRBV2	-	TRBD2	TGTGCCAGCAGACCCCGGACTAGCGGATTCCCCTACGAGCAGTACTTC	CASRPRTSGFPYEQYF
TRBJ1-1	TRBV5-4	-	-	TGTGCCAGCAGCTTGGGGGTCACGAACACTGAAGCTTTCTTT	CASSLGVTNTEAFF
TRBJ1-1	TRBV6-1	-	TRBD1	TGTGCCAGCAAGCTGACAGGGTTGGCAGCTTTCTTT	CASKLTGLAAFF
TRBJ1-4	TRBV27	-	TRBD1	TGTGCCAGCAGTTTGGGGCCCCGGGACAGGGTGGTGTTTTTT	CASSLGPRDRVVFF
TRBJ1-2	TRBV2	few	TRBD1	TGTGCCAGCAGCCCCGACAGGGACTATGGCTACACCTTC	CASSPDRDYGYTF
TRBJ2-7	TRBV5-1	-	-	TGCGCCAGCAGCTTGGGGGTCGGGGCTGCCTACGAGCAGTACTTC	CASSLGVGAAYEQYF
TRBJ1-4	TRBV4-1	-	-	TGCGCCAGCAGCCAAGTGGGCAGGGATGAAAAACTGTTTTTT	CASSQVGRDEKLFF
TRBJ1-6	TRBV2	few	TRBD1	TGTGCCAGCACCGGACAGGCCTCGAATTCACCCCTCCACTTT	CASTGQASNSPLHF
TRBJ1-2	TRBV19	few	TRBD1	TGTGCCAGTAGCTACTCGGCCGGGACAGAATATGGCTACACCTTC	CASSYSAGTEYGYTF
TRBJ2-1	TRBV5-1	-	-	TGCGCCAGCAGCAGACTCGACAATGAGCAGTTCTTC	CASSRLDNEQFF
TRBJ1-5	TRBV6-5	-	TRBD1	TGTGCCAGCAGTCGACAGGGGGCTCCAAATCAGCCCCAGCATTTT	CASSRQGAPNQPQHF
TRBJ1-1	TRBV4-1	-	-	TGCGCCAGCAGCCAAGGGGCTTGGGGGGGCGGCGGCACTGAAGCTTTCTTT	CASSQGAWGGGGTEAFF
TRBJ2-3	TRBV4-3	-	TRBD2	TGCGCCAGCAGCCCCCTGTCTAGCGGGGACACAGATACGCAGTATTTT	CASSPLSSGDTDTQYF
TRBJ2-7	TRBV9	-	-	TGTGCCAGCAGCGTAACTGACAGCCGCTCCTACGAGCAGTACTTC	CASSVTDSRSYEQYF
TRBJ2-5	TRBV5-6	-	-	TGTGCCAGCAGCTTTGTGGGCCCAGAGACCCAGTACTTC	CASSFVGPETQYF